This TCR beta chain was recorded in a study of shared clonotypes between healthy human individuals. General study findings and limits: Among donors, the sharing of clonotypes was expected to be influenced by sequencing depth.

Trimming left V 0 bases short and J 2 bases short, with 8 bases between. There are 15 residues in the CDR3. Germline V gene data show CDR1 as ENHRY and CDR2 as SYGVKD. This clone came up a few times. The antigen is not known. The assay used deep level. The authors ran unsorted PBMC replicate PCRs on about 300 ng DNA, about 30,000 T cell genomes. Profiled with immunoSEQ multiplex PCR; TCRdb holds only in-frame clones, not every one. The table lists about 490,000 clones, about 80% of them singletons. Sequencing was carried out using PBMCs. The rearrangement joins TRBV10-3 to TRBJ1-5, with a weak D call TRBD1 (6 bases). The receptor was isolated from a woman between 40 and 55 years old in good health. Some clones in this sample may be carry-over from other donors' samples. The CDR3 region is CAISESRQGNQPQHF. In DNA form, the CDR3 reads TGTGCCATCAGTGAGTCGAGACAGGGCAATCAGCCCCAGCATTTT.